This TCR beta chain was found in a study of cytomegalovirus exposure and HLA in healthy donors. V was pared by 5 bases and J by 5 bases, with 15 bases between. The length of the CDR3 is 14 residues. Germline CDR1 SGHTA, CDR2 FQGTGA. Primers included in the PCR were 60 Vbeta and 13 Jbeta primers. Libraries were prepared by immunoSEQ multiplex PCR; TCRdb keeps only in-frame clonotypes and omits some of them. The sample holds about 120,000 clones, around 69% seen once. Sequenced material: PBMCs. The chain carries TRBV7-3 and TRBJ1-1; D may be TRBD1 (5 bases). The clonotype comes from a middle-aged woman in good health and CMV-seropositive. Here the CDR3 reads CASSLHGGGTEAFF. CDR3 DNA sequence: TGTGCCAGCAGCCTACACGGGGGAGGTACTGAAGCTTTCTTT.